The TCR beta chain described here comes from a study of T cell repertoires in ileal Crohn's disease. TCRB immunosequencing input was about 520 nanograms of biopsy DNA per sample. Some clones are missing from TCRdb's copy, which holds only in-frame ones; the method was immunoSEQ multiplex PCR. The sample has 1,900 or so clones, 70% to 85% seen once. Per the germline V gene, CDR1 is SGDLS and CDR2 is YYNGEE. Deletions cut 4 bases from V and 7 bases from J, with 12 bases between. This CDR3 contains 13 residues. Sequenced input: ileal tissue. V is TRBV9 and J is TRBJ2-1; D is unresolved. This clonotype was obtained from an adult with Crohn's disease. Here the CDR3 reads CASSPGWVNEQFF. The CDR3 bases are TGTGCCAGCAGCCCCGGGTGGGTAAATGAGCAGTTCTTC. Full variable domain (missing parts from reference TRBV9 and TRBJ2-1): DSGVTQTPKHLITATGQRVTLRCSPRSGDLSVYWYQQSLDQGLQFLIQYYNGEERAKGNILERFSAQQFPDLHSELNLSSLELGDSALYFCASSPGWVNEQFFGPGTRLTVL.